This T cell receptor beta chain was captured by sequencing in a study of CD8 T cells in ankylosing spondylitis. General study points: There was a TCR beta motif, made of 7 or 8 highly homologous variants, that appeared characteristic of ankylosing spondylitis blood. A subset of motif variants has previously been described in the synovial fluid and blood of reactive arthritis. Enrichment of disease-linked clones was reportedly significant in matched ankylosing spondylitis synovial fluid.

In its sample, this clonotype was seen a few times. The antigen is unknown. CDR1 is MNHEY, CDR2 SMNVEV, per germline (reference sequence). This CDR3 region has 14 residues. V dropped 4 bases and J dropped 11 bases, with 20 bases sitting between them. Quantitative 5'-RACE with molecular barcodes generated TCR beta libraries. TCRdb re-called the 5' RACE reads through MiXCR, storing one row per CDR3 protein. This repertoire shows about 240,000 distinct CDR3 sequences, around a tenth found once; its top ten account for 5.5% to 8%. This receptor was identified in a male donor with ankylosing spondylitis or in good health (not recorded which). Sample: blood, either unsorted or a sorted T cell fraction (not recorded which). The chain has TRBV27 and TRBJ1-1; D is unclear. CDR3 in amino acids: CASSYGPLTGLAFF. In DNA form, the CDR3 reads TGTGCCAGCAGTTATGGGCCTTTGACGGGGTTGGCTTTCTTT.